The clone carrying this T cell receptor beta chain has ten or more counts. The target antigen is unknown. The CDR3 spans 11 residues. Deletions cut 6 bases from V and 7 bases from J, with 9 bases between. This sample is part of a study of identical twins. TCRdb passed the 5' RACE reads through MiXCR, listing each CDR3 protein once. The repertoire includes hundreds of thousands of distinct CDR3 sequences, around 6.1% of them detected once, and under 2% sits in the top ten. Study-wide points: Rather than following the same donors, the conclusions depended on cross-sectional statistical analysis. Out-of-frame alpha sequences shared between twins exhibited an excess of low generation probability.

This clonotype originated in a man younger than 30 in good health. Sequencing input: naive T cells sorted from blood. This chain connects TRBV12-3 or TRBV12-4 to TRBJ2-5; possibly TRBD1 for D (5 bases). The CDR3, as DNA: TGTGCCAGCAGCACCAGGGCGACCCAGTACTTC. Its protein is CASSTRATQYF.